Listed below are T cell receptor beta chains from one sample, sequenced in a study of T cells in localized non-small cell lung cancer. The repertoire was sequenced with immunoSEQ multiplex PCR; TCRdb's copy has only in-frame clones and lacks some. The sample lists fewer than 2,000 clones, approximately 25% occurring once. Source: normal lung tissue next to the tumor, taken before any cancer treatment. The receptors were sampled from a woman between 40 and 69 years old with stage II squamous cell lung carcinoma. The CDR3 runs from the conserved cysteine through the conserved F or W. Each record gives: J gene, D gene, clone size, V gene, CDR3 protein, CDR3 DNA. The D gene is left open where the match is weak. Clone size is stated in some rows and not others, as once, few, many or a class when expanded.

TRBJ1-2	.	.	TRBV9	CASSRDNKDGYTF	TGTGCCAGCAGTCGGGACAACAAGGATGGCTACACCTTC
TRBJ1-5	TRBD1	.	TRBV6-8	CASSYSGQGNQPQHF	TGTGCCAGCAGTTACTCCGGACAGGGCAATCAGCCCCAGCATTTT
TRBJ2-3	TRBD2	few	TRBV11-3	CASSLVRSAGVGDTQYF	TGTGCCAGCAGCTTAGTACGATCAGCGGGAGTGGGAGATACGCAGTATTTT
TRBJ2-7	.	few	TRBV6-8	CASSYSRYEQYF	TGTGCCAGCAGTTACAGTAGGTACGAGCAGTACTTC
TRBJ1-2	.	few	TRBV6-8	CAISGDNYGYTF	TGTGCCATCAGTGGGGATAACTATGGCTACACCTTC
TRBJ1-2	.	few	TRBV28	CASSRPVEYYGYTF	TGTGCCAGCAGTCGCCCTGTTGAGTACTATGGCTACACCTTC
TRBJ2-1	TRBD2	medium-sized	TRBV11-3	CASSSGTSGRGSSYNEQFF	TGTGCCAGCAGTTCTGGGACTAGCGGGAGGGGGAGCTCCTACAATGAGCAGTTCTTC
TRBJ1-2	.	.	TRBV28	CASSSGPPNYGYTF	TGTGCCAGCAGTTCCGGGCCCCCGAACTATGGCTACACCTTC
TRBJ2-7	TRBD2	medium-sized	TRBV11-3	CASQGGTSAYEQYF	TGTGCCAGCCAGGGAGGGACTAGCGCCTACGAGCAGTACTTC
TRBJ2-1	TRBD2	few	TRBV11-3	CASSLGGRGRAMSEQFF	TGTGCCAGCAGCCTCGGGGGACGCGGGAGGGCCATGAGTGAGCAGTTCTTC
TRBJ1-1	.	few	TRBV11-3	CASSHREFMKGENTEAFF	TGTGCCAGCAGCCATAGGGAGTTCATGAAAGGAGAGAACACTGAAGCTTTCTTT
TRBJ2-1	.	.	TRBV9	CASSGTLGTRGNEQFF	TGTGCCAGCAGCGGAACCCTAGGGACCCGTGGGAATGAGCAGTTCTTC
TRBJ2-7	.	.	TRBV9	CASSRGGSYEQYF	TGTGCCAGCAGTCGGGGCGGTTCCTACGAGCAGTACTTC
TRBJ2-5	.	.	TRBV29-1	CSVVPGTYRTYQETQYF	TGCAGCGTTGTGCCCGGGACTTACCGTACGTACCAAGAGACCCAGTACTTC
TRBJ1-1	TRBD1	medium-sized	TRBV11-3	CASSLRGQGKGGNEAFF	TGTGCCAGCAGCTTAAGGGGACAGGGGAAAGGAGGCAATGAAGCTTTCTTT
TRBJ2-2	.	few	TRBV19	CASSIFGAAGELFF	TGTGCCAGTAGTATCTTCGGGGCTGCCGGGGAGCTGTTTTTT
TRBJ1-4	TRBD1	few	TRBV4-1	CASSQTPGQGAGKLFF	TGCGCCAGCAGCCAAACGCCGGGACAGGGGGCCGGAAAACTGTTTTTT
TRBJ2-1	.	.	TRBV6-8	CASSDEGYNEQFF	TGTGCCAGCAGCGACGAGGGGTACAATGAGCAGTTCTTC
TRBJ2-1	TRBD2	.	TRBV11-3	CASSHQREVYEQFF	TGTGCCAGCAGCCACCAGCGGGAGGTCTATGAGCAGTTCTTC
TRBJ2-1	TRBD2	few	TRBV11-3	CASSRSGRSYNEQFF	TGTGCCAGCAGTCGTAGCGGGCGCTCCTACAATGAGCAGTTCTTC
TRBJ2-1	.	.	TRBV28	CASSVSGGNEQFF	TGTGCCAGCAGCGTATCCGGGGGCAATGAGCAGTTCTTC
TRBJ2-3	TRBD2	.	TRBV30	CAWGLAGADTQYF	TGTGCCTGGGGACTAGCGGGAGCAGATACGCAGTATTTT
TRBJ2-3	.	.	TRBV10-3	CAISEEADTQYF	TGTGCCATCAGTGAGGAGGCAGATACGCAGTATTTT
TRBJ2-1	TRBD2	few	TRBV6-8	CASKSGLTYNEQFF	TGTGCCAGCAAATCGGGACTAACCTACAATGAGCAGTTCTTC
TRBJ2-5	.	few	TRBV9	CASSVGVAPQETQYF	TGTGCCAGCAGCGTCGGGGTAGCGCCCCAAGAGACCCAGTACTTC
TRBJ2-1	.	few	TRBV6-7	CASSTGTPYNEQFF	TGTGCCAGCAGTACCGGGACACCCTACAATGAGCAGTTCTTC
TRBJ2-1	TRBD2	.	TRBV10-2	CASTISGLGEQFF	TGCGCCAGCACAATTAGCGGGCTCGGTGAGCAGTTCTTC